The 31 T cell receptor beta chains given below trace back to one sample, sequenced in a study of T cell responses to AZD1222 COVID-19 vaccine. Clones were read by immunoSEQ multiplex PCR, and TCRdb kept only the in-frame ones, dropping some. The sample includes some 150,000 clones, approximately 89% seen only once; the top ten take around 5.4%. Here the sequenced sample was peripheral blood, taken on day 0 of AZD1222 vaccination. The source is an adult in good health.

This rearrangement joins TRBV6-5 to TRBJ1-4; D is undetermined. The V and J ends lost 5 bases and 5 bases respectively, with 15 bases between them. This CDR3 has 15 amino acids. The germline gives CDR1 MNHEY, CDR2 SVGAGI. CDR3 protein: CASSPRGRPNEKLFF. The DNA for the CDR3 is TGTGCCAGCAGTCCCCGCGGCAGGCCGAATGAAAAACTGTTTTTT.

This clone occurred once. DNA for the CDR3: TGTGCCAGCAGTTGGTCAGGGGGCATCAGCACTGAAGCTTTCTTT. This gives the protein CASSWSGGISTEAFF. The J gene is TRBJ1-1, the V gene TRBV27, with TRBD1 matching 8 bases. Germline CDR1 is MNHEY and CDR2 is SMNVEV (reference sequence). With 4 bases clipped from V and 4 bases from J, the junction kept 8 bases outside the gene matches. The CDR3 contains 15 residues.

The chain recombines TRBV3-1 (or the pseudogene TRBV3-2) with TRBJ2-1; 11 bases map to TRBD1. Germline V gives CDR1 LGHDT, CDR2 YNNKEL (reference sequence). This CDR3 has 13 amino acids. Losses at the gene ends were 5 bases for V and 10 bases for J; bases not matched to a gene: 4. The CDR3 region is CASSTRTGGEQFF. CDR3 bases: TGTGCCAGCAGCACCCGGACAGGGGGCGAGCAGTTCTTC.

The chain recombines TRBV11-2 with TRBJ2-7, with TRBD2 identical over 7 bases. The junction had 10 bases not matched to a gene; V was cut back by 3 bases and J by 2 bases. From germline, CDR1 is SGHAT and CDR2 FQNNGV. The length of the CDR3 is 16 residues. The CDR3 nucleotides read TGTGCCAGCAGCTTCCCTGGGGGGGTCCCGACCTACGAGCAGTACTTC. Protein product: CASSFPGGVPTYEQYF.

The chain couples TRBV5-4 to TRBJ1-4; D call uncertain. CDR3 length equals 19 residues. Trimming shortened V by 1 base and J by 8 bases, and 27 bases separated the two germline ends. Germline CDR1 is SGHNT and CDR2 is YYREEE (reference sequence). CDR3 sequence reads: CASSLRRLSTTLLGEKLFF. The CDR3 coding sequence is TGTGCCAGCAGCTTGCGAAGGTTATCGACTACCCTCCTTGGGGAAAAACTGTTTTTT.

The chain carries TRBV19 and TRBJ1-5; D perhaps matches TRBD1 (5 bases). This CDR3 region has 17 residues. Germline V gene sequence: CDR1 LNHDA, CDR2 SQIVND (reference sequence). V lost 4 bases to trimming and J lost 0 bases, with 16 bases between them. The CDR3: CASSTRDGIYSNQPQHF. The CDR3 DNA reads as TGTGCCAGTAGTACCCGGGACGGAATTTATAGCAATCAGCCCCAGCATTTT.

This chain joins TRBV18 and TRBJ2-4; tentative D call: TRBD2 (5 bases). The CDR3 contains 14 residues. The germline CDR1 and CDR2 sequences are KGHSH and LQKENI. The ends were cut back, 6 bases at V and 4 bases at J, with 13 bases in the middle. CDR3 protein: CASSRGSVKNIQYF. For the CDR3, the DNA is TGTGCCAGCTCCCGGGGTAGCGTGAAAAACATTCAGTACTTC.

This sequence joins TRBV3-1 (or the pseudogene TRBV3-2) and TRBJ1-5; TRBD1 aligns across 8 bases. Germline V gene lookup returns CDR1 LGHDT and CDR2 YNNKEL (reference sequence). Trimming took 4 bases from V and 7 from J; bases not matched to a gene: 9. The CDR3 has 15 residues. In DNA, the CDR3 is TGTGCCAGCAGCCTCGGACAGGGTTCGGGGCAGCCCCAGCATTTT. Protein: CASSLGQGSGQPQHF.

CDR3 sequence reads: CASSRQGAEGNTIYF. The CDR3 DNA reads TGTGCCAGCAGCCGCCAGGGGGCTGAAGGAAACACCATATATTTT. The chain joins TRBV4-2 to TRBJ1-3; 8 nucleotides line up with TRBD1. After removal of 4 bases from V and 4 bases from J, the junction contained 6 bases not matched to a gene. The germline CDR1 and CDR2 sequences are LGHNA and YNFKEQ. The CDR3 has 15 amino acids.

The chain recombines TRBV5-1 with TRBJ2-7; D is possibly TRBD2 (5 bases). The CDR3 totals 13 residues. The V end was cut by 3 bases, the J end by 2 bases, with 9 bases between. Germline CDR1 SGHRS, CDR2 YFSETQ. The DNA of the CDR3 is TGCGCCAGCAGCTCCGCCGGGACCTACGAGCAGTACTTC. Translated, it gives CASSSAGTYEQYF.

In DNA, the CDR3 is TGCGCCAGCAGCCAAGTCTATGTCGGGAGCCGCACAGATACGCAGTATTTT. As protein: CASSQVYVGSRTDTQYF. The genes are TRBV4-3 and TRBJ2-3; the D gene is possibly TRBD2 (6 bases). V gave up 1 base and J gave up 1 base, with 15 bases separating them. Germline V gene data show CDR1 as LGHNA and CDR2 as YSLEER. This CDR3 has 17 residues.

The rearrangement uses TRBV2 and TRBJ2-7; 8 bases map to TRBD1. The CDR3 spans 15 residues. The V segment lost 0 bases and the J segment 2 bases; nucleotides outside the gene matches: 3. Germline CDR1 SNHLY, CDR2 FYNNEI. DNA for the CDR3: TGTGCCAGCAGTGAAGCTCGGGACAGGACCTACGAGCAGTACTTC. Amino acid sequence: CASSEARDRTYEQYF.

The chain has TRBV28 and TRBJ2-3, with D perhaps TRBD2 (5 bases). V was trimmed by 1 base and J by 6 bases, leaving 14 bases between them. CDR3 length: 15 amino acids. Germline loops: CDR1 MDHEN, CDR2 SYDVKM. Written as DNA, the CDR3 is TGTGCCAGCAGTTTATACGGAGGTCTTAGGGATACGCAGTATTTT. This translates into CASSLYGGLRDTQYF. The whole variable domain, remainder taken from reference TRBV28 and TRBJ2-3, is DVKVTQSSRYLVKRTGEKVFLECVQDMDHENMFWYRQDPGLGLRLIYFSYDVKMKEKGDIPEGYSVSREKKERFSLILESASTNQTSMYLCASSLYGGLRDTQYFGPGTRLTVL.

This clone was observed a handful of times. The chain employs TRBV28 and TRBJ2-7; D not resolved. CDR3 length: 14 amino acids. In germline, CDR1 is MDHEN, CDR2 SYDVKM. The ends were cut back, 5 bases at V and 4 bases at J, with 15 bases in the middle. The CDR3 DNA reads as TGTGCCAGCAGTCTAACCGGACCACCTTACGAGCAGTACTTC. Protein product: CASSLTGPPYEQYF. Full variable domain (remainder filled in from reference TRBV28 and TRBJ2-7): DVKVTQSSRYLVKRTGEKVFLECVQDMDHENMFWYRQDPGLGLRLIYFSYDVKMKEKGDIPEGYSVSREKKERFSLILESASTNQTSMYLCASSLTGPPYEQYFGPGTRLTVT.

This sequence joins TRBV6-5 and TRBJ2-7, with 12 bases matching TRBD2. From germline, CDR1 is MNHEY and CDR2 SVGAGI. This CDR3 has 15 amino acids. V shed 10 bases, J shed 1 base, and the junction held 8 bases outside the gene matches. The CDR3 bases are TGTGCCACCTCCCCGACTAGCGGGAGTTCCTACGAGCAGTACTTC. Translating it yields CATSPTSGSSYEQYF.

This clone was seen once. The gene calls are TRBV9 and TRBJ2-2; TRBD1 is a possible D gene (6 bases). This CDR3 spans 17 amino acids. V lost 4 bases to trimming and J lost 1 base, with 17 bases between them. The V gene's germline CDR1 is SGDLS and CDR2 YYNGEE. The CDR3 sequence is CASSTQPDRLNTGELFF. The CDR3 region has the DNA TGTGCCAGCAGCACCCAACCAGACAGGTTGAACACCGGGGAGCTGTTTTTT. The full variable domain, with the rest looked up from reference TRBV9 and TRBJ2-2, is DSGVTQTPKHLITATGQRVTLRCSPRSGDLSVYWYQQSLDQGLQFLIQYYNGEERAKGNILERFSAQQFPDLHSELNLSSLELGDSALYFCASSTQPDRLNTGELFFGEGSRLTVL.

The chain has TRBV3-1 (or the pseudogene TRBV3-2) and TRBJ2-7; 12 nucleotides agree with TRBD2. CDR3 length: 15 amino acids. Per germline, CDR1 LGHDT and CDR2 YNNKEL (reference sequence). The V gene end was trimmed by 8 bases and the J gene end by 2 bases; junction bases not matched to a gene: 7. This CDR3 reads CASSTLAGGPYEQYF. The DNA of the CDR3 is TGTGCCAGCTCAACCCTAGCGGGAGGGCCCTACGAGCAGTACTTC.

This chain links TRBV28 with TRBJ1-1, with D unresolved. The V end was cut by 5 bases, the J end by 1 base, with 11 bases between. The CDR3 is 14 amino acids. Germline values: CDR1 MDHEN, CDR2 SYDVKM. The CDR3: CASSIRAWNTEAFF. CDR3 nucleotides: TGTGCCAGCAGTATACGGGCCTGGAACACTGAAGCTTTCTTT.

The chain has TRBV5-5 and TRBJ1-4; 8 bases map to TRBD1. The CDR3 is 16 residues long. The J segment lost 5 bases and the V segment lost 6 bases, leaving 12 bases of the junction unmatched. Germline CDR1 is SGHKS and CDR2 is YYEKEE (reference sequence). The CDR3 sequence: CASTPWEGTGNEKLFF. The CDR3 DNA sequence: TGTGCCAGCACCCCCTGGGAGGGGACAGGAAATGAAAAACTGTTTTTT.

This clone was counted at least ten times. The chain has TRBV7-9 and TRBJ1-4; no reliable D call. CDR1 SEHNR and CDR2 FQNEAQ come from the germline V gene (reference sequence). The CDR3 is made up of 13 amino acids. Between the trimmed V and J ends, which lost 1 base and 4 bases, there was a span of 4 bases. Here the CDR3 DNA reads TGTGCCAGCAGCTTAGAGGGTAATGAAAAACTGTTTTTT. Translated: CASSLEGNEKLFF.

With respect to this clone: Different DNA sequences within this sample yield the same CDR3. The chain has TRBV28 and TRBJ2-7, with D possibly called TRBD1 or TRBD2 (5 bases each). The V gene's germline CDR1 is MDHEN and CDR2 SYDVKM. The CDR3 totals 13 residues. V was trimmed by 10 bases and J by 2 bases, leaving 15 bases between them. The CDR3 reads CATTGPPTYEQYF. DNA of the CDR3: TGTGCCACTACGGGGCCACCTACCTACGAGCAGTACTTC.

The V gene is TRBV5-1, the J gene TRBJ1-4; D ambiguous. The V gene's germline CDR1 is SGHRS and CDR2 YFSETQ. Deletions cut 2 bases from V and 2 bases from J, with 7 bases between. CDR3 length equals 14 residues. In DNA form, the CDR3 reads TGCGCCAGCAGCTTCGGGGTGACTAATGAAAAACTGTTTTTT. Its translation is CASSFGVTNEKLFF.

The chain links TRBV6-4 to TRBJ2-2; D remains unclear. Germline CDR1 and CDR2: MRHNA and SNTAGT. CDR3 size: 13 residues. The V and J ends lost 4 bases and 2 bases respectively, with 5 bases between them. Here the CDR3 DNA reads TGTGCCAGCAGTGCGGACAACACCGGGGAGCTGTTTTTT. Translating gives CASSADNTGELFF.

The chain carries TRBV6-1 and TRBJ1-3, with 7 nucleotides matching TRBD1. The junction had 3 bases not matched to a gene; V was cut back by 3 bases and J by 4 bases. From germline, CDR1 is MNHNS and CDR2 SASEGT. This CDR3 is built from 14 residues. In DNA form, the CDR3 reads TGTGCCAGCAGTGAGACAGGGATGGGAAACACCATATATTTT. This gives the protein CASSETGMGNTIYF.

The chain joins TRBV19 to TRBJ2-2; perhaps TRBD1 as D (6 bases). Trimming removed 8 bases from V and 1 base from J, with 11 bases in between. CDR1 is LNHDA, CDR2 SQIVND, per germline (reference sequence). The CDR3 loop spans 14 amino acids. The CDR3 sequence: CASSKGGNTGELFF. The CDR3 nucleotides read TGTGCCAGTTCTAAAGGGGGGAACACCGGGGAGCTGTTTTTT.

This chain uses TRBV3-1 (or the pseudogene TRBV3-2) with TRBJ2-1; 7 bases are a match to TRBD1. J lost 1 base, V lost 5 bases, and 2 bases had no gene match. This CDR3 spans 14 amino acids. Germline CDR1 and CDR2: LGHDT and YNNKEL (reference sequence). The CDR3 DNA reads TGTGCCAGCAGCGACAGGGAATCCTACAATGAGCAGTTCTTC. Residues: CASSDRESYNEQFF.

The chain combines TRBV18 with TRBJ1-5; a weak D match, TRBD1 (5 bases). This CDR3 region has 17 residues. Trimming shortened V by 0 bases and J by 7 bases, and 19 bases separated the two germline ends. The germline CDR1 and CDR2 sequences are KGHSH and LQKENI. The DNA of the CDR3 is TGTGCCAGCTCACCACCACCACGGGACGACGAAGGGCAGCCCCAGCATTTT. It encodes CASSPPPRDDEGQPQHF.

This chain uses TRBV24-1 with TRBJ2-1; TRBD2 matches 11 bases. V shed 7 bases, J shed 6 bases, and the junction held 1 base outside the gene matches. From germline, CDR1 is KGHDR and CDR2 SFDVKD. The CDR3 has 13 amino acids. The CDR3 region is CATRTSGTNEQFF. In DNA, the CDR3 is TGTGCCACCAGGACTAGCGGGACCAATGAGCAGTTCTTC.

CDR3 loop: CASSLTGVFNQPQHF. DNA for the CDR3: TGTGCCAGCAGCCTTACAGGGGTCTTCAATCAGCCCCAGCATTTT. The rearrangement joins TRBV28 to TRBJ1-5; 7 bases agree with TRBD1. Unmatched junction bases numbered 8, after V lost 6 bases and J lost 3 bases. Germline V gives CDR1 MDHEN, CDR2 SYDVKM. The length of the CDR3 is 15 residues.

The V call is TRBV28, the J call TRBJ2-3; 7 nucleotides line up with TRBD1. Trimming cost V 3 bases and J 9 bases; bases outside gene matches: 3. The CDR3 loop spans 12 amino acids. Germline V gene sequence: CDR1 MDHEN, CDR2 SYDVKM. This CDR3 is CASSFGRGTQYF. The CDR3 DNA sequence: TGTGCCAGCAGTTTTGGCAGGGGGACGCAGTATTTT.

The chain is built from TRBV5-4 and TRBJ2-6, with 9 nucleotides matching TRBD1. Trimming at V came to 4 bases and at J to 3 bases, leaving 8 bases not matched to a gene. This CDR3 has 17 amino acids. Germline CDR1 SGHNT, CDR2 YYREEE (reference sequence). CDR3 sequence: CASSRDRVKFGANVLTF. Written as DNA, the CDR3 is TGTGCCAGCAGCCGGGACAGGGTGAAGTTTGGGGCCAACGTCCTGACTTTC. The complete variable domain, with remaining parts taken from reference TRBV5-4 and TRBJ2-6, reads ETGVTQSPTHLIKTRGQQVTLRCSSQSGHNTVSWYQQALGQGPQFIFQYYREEENGRGNFPPRFSGLQFPNYSSELNVNALELDDSALYLCASSRDRVKFGANVLTFGAGSRLTVL.